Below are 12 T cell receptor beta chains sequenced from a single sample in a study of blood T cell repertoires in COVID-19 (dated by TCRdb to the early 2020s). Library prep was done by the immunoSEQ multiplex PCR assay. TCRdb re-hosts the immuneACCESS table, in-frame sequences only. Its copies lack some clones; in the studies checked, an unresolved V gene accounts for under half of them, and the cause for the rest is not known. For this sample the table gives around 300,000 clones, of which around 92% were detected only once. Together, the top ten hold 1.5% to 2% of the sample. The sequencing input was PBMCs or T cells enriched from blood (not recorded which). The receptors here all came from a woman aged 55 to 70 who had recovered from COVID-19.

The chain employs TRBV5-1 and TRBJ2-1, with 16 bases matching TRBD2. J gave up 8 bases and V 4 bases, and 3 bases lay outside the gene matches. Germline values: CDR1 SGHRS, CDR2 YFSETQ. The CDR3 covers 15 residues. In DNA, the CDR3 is TGCGCCAGCAGCGTCGGGACTAGCGGGAGGGATGAGCAGTTCTTC. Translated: CASSVGTSGRDEQFF.

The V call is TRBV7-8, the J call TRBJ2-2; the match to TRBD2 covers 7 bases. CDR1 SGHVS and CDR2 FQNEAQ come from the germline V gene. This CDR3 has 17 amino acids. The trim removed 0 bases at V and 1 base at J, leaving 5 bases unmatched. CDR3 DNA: TGTGCCAGCAGCTTAGCAGGAGCGGGGAGGAACACCGGGGAGCTGTTTTTT. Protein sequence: CASSLAGAGRNTGELFF.

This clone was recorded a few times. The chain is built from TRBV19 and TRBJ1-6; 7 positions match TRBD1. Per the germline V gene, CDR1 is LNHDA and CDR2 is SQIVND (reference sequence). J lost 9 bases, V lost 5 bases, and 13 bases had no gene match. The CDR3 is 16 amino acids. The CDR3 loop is CASSPVPGTASSPLHF. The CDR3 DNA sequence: TGTGCCAGTAGTCCCGTTCCGGGGACAGCCAGTTCACCCCTCCACTTT.

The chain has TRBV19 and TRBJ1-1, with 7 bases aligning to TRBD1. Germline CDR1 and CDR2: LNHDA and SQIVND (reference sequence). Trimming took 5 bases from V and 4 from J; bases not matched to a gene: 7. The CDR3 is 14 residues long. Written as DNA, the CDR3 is TGTGCCAGTAGTTATCCAGGGGGAGGCACTGAAGCTTTCTTT. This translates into CASSYPGGGTEAFF.

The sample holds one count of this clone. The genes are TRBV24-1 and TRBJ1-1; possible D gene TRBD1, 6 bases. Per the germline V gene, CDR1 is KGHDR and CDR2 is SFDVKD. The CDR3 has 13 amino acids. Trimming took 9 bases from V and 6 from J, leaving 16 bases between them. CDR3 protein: CATGVGDTPEAFF. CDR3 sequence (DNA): TGTGCCACCGGAGTCGGGGACACACCTGAAGCTTTCTTT.

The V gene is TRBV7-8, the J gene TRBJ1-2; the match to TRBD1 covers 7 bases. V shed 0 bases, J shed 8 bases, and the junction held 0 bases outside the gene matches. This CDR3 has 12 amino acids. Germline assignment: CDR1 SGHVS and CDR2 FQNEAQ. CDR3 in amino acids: CASSLAQGGYTF. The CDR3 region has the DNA TGTGCCAGCAGCTTAGCACAGGGGGGCTACACCTTC.

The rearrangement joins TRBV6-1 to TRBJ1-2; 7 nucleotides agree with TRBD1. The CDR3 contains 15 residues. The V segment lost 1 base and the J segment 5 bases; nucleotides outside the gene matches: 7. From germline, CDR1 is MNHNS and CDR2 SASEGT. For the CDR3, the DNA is TGTGCCAGCAGTGAAGTACAGGGGCGGGGTTATGGCTACACCTTC. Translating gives CASSEVQGRGYGYTF.

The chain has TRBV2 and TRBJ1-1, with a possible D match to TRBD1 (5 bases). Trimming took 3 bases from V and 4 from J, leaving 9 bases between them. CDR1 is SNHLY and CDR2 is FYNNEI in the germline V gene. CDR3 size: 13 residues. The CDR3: CASSEGPLTEAFF. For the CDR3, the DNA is TGTGCCAGCAGTGAGGGGCCGCTCACTGAAGCTTTCTTT. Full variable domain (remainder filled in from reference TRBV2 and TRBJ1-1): EPEVTQTPSHQVTQMGQEVILRCVPISNHLYFYWYRQILGQKVEFLVSFYNNEISEKSEIFDDQFSVERPDGSNFTLKIRSTKLEDSAMYFCASSEGPLTEAFFGQGTRLTVV.

The CDR3 sequence: CASSPDSGGTGSDTQYF. The CDR3 DNA follows: TGTGCCTCATCCCCGGACAGCGGGGGGACTGGGTCGGATACGCAGTATTTT. The chain has TRBV10-3 and TRBJ2-3; 9 nucleotides match TRBD2. V dropped 11 bases and J dropped 6; count of bases not matched to a gene: 21. Germline CDR1 and CDR2: ENHRY and SYGVKD. The CDR3 extends over 17 amino acids.

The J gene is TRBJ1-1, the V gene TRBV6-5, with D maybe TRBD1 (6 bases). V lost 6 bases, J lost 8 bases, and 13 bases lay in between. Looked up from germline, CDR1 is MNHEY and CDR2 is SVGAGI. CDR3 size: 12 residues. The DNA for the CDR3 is TGTGCCAGCAGAAGTGGGACATCCGAAGCTTTCTTT. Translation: CASRSGTSEAFF.

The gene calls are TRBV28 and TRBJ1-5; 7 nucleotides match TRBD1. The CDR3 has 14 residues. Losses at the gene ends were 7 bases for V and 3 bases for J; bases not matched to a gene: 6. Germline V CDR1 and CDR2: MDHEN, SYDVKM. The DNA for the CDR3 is TGTGCCAGCATTCGGGGACAGTACAATCAGCCCCAGCATTTT. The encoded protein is CASIRGQYNQPQHF.

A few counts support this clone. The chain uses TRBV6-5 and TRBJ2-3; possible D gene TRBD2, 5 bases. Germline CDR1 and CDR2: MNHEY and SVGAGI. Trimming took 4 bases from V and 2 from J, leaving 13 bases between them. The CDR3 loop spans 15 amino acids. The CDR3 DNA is TGTGCCAGCAGTTCCAGCGGAAGTTACACAGATACGCAGTATTTT. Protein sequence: CASSSSGSYTDTQYF.